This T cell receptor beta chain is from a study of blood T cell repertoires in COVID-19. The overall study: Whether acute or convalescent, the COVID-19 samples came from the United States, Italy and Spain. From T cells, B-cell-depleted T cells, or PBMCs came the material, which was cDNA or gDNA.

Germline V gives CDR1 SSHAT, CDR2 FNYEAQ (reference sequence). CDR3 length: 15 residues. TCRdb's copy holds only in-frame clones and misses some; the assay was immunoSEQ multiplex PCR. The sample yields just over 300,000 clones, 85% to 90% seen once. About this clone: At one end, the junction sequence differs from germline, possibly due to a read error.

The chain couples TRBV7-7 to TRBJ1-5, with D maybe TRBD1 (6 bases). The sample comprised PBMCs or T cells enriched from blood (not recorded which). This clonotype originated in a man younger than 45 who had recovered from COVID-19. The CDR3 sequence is CASSLVGGSNQPQHF. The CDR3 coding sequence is TGTGCTAGCAGCTTAGTAGGGGGTAGCAATCAGCCCCAGCATTTT.